This T cell receptor beta chain derives from a study of blood T cell repertoires in COVID-19 (dated by TCRdb to about 2020). Background on the whole study: Samples covering the acute and convalescent phases of COVID-19 were provided by collaborators in the United States, Italy and Spain. A freely available public database, intended as a resource for researchers studying the immune response to SARS-CoV-2, is where the repertoires were released. A de-identified subject ID, COVID-19 status, age in years and sex were almost always included in the sample metadata. Where HLA class I and class II types were available, the types were taken from metadata supplied by the sample provider, not from assay-based typing. Samples came from the ongoing ImmuneRACE study (first 160 participants) plus 1,254 subjects from 6 global collaborators. The material from the prospective study consisted of cDNA or gDNA derived from T cells, B-cell-depleted T cells, or PBMCs. Subjects who had been exposed to COVID-19, were actively infected with it, or had recovered from it provided the deeply sampled blood TCRbeta repertoires that made up the dataset. What the study reported, not specific to this receptor: The quantity of clinical and demographic metadata differed by source and by participant and was supplied without curation.

Collaborating institutions collected whole blood in K2EDTA tubes following their own protocols. Collaborator samples were shipped for TCRbeta analysis as frozen whole blood, isolated PBMCs, or DNA extracted from either sample type. TCRbeta CDR3 regions were amplified from genomic DNA by means of the immunoSEQ Assay, a bias-controlled multiplex PCR. As for the authors' bioinformatics: The number of nucleated cells in each sample was estimated from the amplification of reference gene primers within the assay. To quantify the absolute abundance of each unique TCRbeta CDR3 rearrangement, sequence reads were collapsed and filtered. For each sample, productive Simpson clonality was calculated as the square root of Simpson's diversity index across productive rearrangements. TCRdb's version of the immuneACCESS table is confined to in-frame rearrangements and falls short of the full clone set. An unresolved V gene accounts for under half of the shortfall where checked; the remainder is of unknown origin. From that table come the V and J calls and clone size; the DNA was used to work out D and trimming. This sample comprises around 320,000 clones, around 90% of them detected only once. The ten largest account for about 2.3% of the sample.

The V end gives up 3 bases and the J end 9 bases, leaving 8 bases in the junction not matched to a gene. The germline V gene specifies SGDLS as CDR1 and YYNGEE as CDR2. The CDR3 sequence holds 15 residues, the cysteine and phenylalanine included. Of all the DNA, just the CDR3 is kept, 45 bases in frame from base 1. About this clone: It has no known antigen specificity. Base-call qualities are not available, and no considerably larger clone is one nucleotide away.

The source material was peripheral blood. The sequence derives from a man aged 18-30 years with active or convalescent COVID-19. This chain is built from TRBV9 and TRBJ1-6; TRBD1 lines up with 8 middle nucleotides. The nucleotide sequence reads TGTGCCAGCAGCGGGGGAGGACAGGGTGGTTCACCCCTCCACTTT. This codes for CASSGGGQGGSPLHF.